This T cell receptor (beta chain) is drawn from a study of T cells in Graves' hyperthyroidism and ophthalmopathy. Overall study context: Any treatment followed the collection of peripheral blood at initial diagnosis. Study results and limitations: Most thyroid-expanded clonotypes above 0.001 were also found in blood.

The CDR3 is 17 amino acids. Germline V gene lookup returns CDR1 DFQATT and CDR2 SNEGSKA (reference sequence). The ends were cut back, 5 bases at V and 1 base at J, with 21 bases in the middle. A note on this clonotype: Its antigen is still unknown.

TCR beta CDR3 region amplification was performed from RNA transcripts. The study used the HTBI primer set for a first-round RT-PCR of the TCR CDR3. In TCRdb, the multiplex PCR reads were re-called with MiXCR into one record per CDR3 protein. The sample lists about 360,000 distinct CDR3 sequences, roughly 14% occurring once. Uncontrolled infection, other autoimmune disease, pregnancy or lactation excluded patients. The chain recombines TRBV20-1 with TRBJ1-5; D is possibly TRBD1 (5 bases). Sequencing used blood. The source is a man aged 25 to 45 with Graves' hyperthyroidism that later progressed to Graves' ophthalmopathy. The CDR3 DNA reads TGCAGTGCTTCCCGATATTACAGGATTAAAAGCAATCAGCCCCAGCATTTT. Amino acid sequence: CSASRYYRIKSNQPQHF.